This TCR beta chain was obtained from a study of T cell changes during pregnancy in multiple sclerosis. The CDR3 totals 17 residues. The trim removed 6 bases at V and 4 bases at J, leaving 10 bases unmatched. Germline V gene data show CDR1 as MDHEN and CDR2 as SYDVKM. This table comes from immunoSEQ multiplex PCR, and its TCRdb copy is limited to in-frame clones, with some not included. The sample carries some 110,000 clones, around 90% recorded once. The source of this sequence is a female donor with multiple sclerosis, enrolled in a pregnancy study. Sample: peripheral blood, taken before pregnancy. This chain connects TRBV28 to TRBJ2-5; 14 nucleotides align to TRBD2. The CDR3 loop is CASSLAPGLAGAETQYF. The CDR3 nucleotides are TGTGCCAGCAGCCTAGCACCGGGACTAGCGGGGGCAGAGACCCAGTACTTC. The full variable domain, rest sourced from reference TRBV28 and TRBJ2-5, is DVKVTQSSRYLVKRTGEKVFLECVQDMDHENMFWYRQDPGLGLRLIYFSYDVKMKEKGDIPEGYSVSREKKERFSLILESASTNQTSMYLCASSLAPGLAGAETQYFGPGTRLLVL.